The 27 T cell receptor beta chains below all came from one sample that was sequenced in a study of PD-L1 blockade in urothelial cancer. Sample time point: pretreatment peripheral blood. Produced via immunoSEQ multiplex PCR; TCRdb's table is partial and in-frame only. Here the sample spans 50,000 to 70,000 clones, 70% to 90% being singletons. The starting material was PBMCs, obtained around atezolizumab (anti-PD-L1) treatment. The receptors were gathered from a man in his 70s with urothelial cancer.

The chain carries TRBV28 and TRBJ1-5; TRBD1 matches 7 bases. CDR3 length: 15 amino acids. CDR1 and CDR2 (germline): MDHEN, SYDVKM. V shed 5 bases and J 1 base; nucleotides not matched to a gene: 5. CDR3 in amino acids: CASSPQGPSNQPQHF. CDR3 coding DNA: TGTGCCAGCAGTCCACAGGGGCCGAGCAATCAGCCCCAGCATTTT.

The genes are TRBV2 and TRBJ2-4; TRBD2 aligns across 9 bases. CDR1 and CDR2 (germline): SNHLY, FYNNEI. This CDR3 comprises 15 residues. The J segment lost 3 bases and the V segment lost 7 bases, leaving 7 bases of the junction unmatched. The CDR3 spells CASNGGSGGKNIQYF. The CDR3 bases are TGTGCCAGCAATGGCGGTAGCGGGGGCAAAAACATTCAGTACTTC.

The V call is TRBV19, the J call TRBJ2-3; 11 nucleotides line up with TRBD2. The germline CDR1 and CDR2 sequences are LNHDA and SQIVND (reference sequence). The CDR3 has 17 residues. V gave up 6 bases and J gave up 1 base; unmatched junction bases: 9. The CDR3 loop reads CASSQGLAGGGTDTQYF. CDR3 bases: TGTGCCAGTAGCCAGGGGCTAGCGGGAGGCGGCACAGATACGCAGTATTTT.

This sequence joins TRBV9 and TRBJ2-5; D ambiguous. The germline V gene encodes CDR1 SGDLS and CDR2 YYNGEE. This CDR3 has 12 residues. Deletions cut 4 bases from V and 2 bases from J, with 6 bases between. CDR3 sequence: CASSKTQETQYF. The CDR3 nucleotides read TGTGCCAGCAGCAAGACTCAAGAGACCCAGTACTTC.

V is TRBV5-1 and J is TRBJ2-1; 8 bases agree with TRBD2. J gave up 3 bases and V 2 bases, and 4 bases lay outside the gene matches. The CDR3 extends over 15 amino acids. The germline gives CDR1 SGHRS, CDR2 YFSETQ. The CDR3 DNA sequence: TGCGCCAGCAGCTTAGCGGGAGTAGGCTACAATGAGCAGTTCTTC. Translating gives CASSLAGVGYNEQFF.

The chain is built from TRBV7-8 and TRBJ2-1, with D tentatively TRBD2 (5 bases). This CDR3 has 17 residues. V gave up 5 bases and J gave up 2 bases, with 19 bases separating them. Germline V gene lookup returns CDR1 SGHVS and CDR2 FQNEAQ. In nucleotides, the CDR3 is TGTGCCAGCAGCCCGCGGGTTCTCGGACCAACCTACAATGAGCAGTTCTTC. Residues: CASSPRVLGPTYNEQFF.

The rearrangement uses TRBV5-4 and TRBJ2-1, with 11 bases aligning to TRBD1. The CDR3 length is 16 residues. The germline V gene encodes CDR1 SGHNT and CDR2 YYREEE (reference sequence). Trimming cost V 4 bases and J 2 bases; bases outside gene matches: 5. CDR3 amino acids: CASSQRTGGTYNEQFF. The CDR3 coding sequence is TGTGCCAGCAGCCAAAGGACAGGGGGCACCTACAATGAGCAGTTCTTC.

The rearrangement links TRBV5-1 to TRBJ2-7; D might be TRBD1 (5 bases). This CDR3 spans 14 amino acids. V lost 4 bases and J lost 0, with 11 bases in between. Germline V lookup: CDR1 SGHRS, CDR2 YFSETQ. CDR3 in amino acids: CASSIDRHSYEQYF. The CDR3, as DNA: TGCGCCAGCAGCATCGACAGACACTCCTACGAGCAGTACTTC.

The chain is built from TRBV27 and TRBJ1-5; D gene unclear. CDR3 length: 15 residues. The germline CDR1 and CDR2 sequences are MNHEY and SMNVEV (reference sequence). V lost 0 bases, J lost 2 bases, and 8 bases lay in between. The DNA for the CDR3 is TGTGCCAGCAGTTTATCGATGGCAGGCAATCAGCCCCAGCATTTT. It encodes CASSLSMAGNQPQHF.

CDR3 coding DNA: TGTGCCAGCAGTTCCCTCACTGACAGCTACGAGCAGTACTTC. Translation: CASSSLTDSYEQYF. The chain links TRBV28 to TRBJ2-7, with D possibly TRBD1 on 5 matching bases. Between the trimmed V and J ends, which lost 4 bases and 3 bases, there was a span of 13 bases. Looked up from germline, CDR1 is MDHEN and CDR2 is SYDVKM. There are 14 residues in the CDR3.

The chain couples TRBV5-5 to TRBJ2-5; maybe TRBD1 (6 bases). V was pared by 3 bases and J by 5 bases, with 14 bases between. This CDR3 has 14 residues. The V gene's germline CDR1 is SGHKS and CDR2 YYEKEE (reference sequence). The CDR3 is CASSSPGVGETQYF. In nucleotides, the CDR3 is TGTGCCAGCAGCTCCCCAGGGGTAGGGGAGACCCAGTACTTC.

The chain employs TRBV6-1 and TRBJ1-2; weak D call: TRBD1 (5 bases). The germline gives CDR1 MNHNS, CDR2 SASEGT. V was trimmed by 6 bases and J by 4 bases, leaving 18 bases between them. The CDR3 is 15 amino acids. The CDR3 DNA is TGTGCCAGCAGCCGGGCATACGACGGGGGCTATGGCTACACCTTC. This sequence encodes CASSRAYDGGYGYTF.

V is TRBV7-8 and J is TRBJ2-7; TRBD2 aligns across 12 bases. This CDR3 contains 16 residues. V trimming: 5 bases; J trimming: 0 bases; junction bases outside the gene matches: 5. Germline V CDR1 and CDR2: SGHVS, FQNEAQ. The CDR3 region is CASSTRLAGASYEQYF. CDR3 coding DNA: TGTGCCAGCAGCACCAGACTAGCGGGAGCCTCCTACGAGCAGTACTTC.

The V call is TRBV19, the J call TRBJ1-2, with D unclear. Trimming stripped 3 bases from V and 6 bases from J, with 17 bases between. Germline CDR1 is LNHDA and CDR2 is SQIVND (reference sequence). CDR3 size: 15 residues. For the CDR3, the DNA is TGTGCCAGTAGTATCGATCGGGGTATAGAGAATGGCTACACCTTC. Protein product: CASSIDRGIENGYTF.

The rearrangement links TRBV11-3 to TRBJ2-7; D may be TRBD1 (5 bases). The CDR3 totals 14 residues. The germline V and J ends were trimmed by 1 base and 2 bases, with 9 bases remaining between them. Germline lookup yields CDR1 SGHNT and CDR2 YENEEA. The CDR3 coding sequence is TGTGCCAGCAGCTTAGGCAGGGCCGCCTACGAGCAGTACTTC. Protein: CASSLGRAAYEQYF.

This clone was observed a handful of times. V is TRBV9 and J is TRBJ1-3; no definite D call. There are 13 residues in the CDR3. Germline V CDR1 and CDR2: SGDLS, YYNGEE. The ends were cut back, 3 bases at V and 5 bases at J, with 9 bases in the middle. CDR3 DNA: TGTGCCAGCAGCGACTCATTTAGAAACACCATATATTTT. This encodes CASSDSFRNTIYF.

J is TRBJ1-5 and V is TRBV30; 7 positions agree with TRBD1. Germline V lookup: CDR1 GTSNPN, CDR2 SVGIG (reference sequence). The J segment lost 0 bases and the V segment lost 8 bases, leaving 7 bases of the junction unmatched. The CDR3 sequence is 14 residues long. The chain's CDR3 is CAGGQQYSNQPQHF. The CDR3 coding sequence is TGTGCCGGGGGACAGCAATATAGCAATCAGCCCCAGCATTTT. Full variable domain (rest looked up from reference TRBV30 and TRBJ1-5): SQTIHQWPATLVQPVGSPLSLECTVEGTSNPNLYWYRQAAGRGLQLLFYSVGIGQISSEVPQNLSASRPQDRQFILSSKKLLLSDSGFYLCAGGQQYSNQPQHFGDGTRLSIL.

V and J are TRBV14 and TRBJ1-1; D unresolved. CDR3 length: 12 amino acids. Germline V CDR1 and CDR2: SGHDN, FVKESK. Trimming left V 4 bases short and J 4 bases short, with 7 bases between. Here the CDR3 reads CASSRGGTEAFF. The CDR3 region has the DNA TGTGCCAGCAGCCGCGGTGGCACTGAAGCTTTCTTT.

The count of this clone is one. This chain connects TRBV2 to TRBJ2-7; D possibly corresponds to TRBD1 (7 bases). Germline loops: CDR1 SNHLY, CDR2 FYNNEI. CDR3 length: 14 amino acids. With 4 bases removed from V and 5 bases from J, the gap between germline ends came to 15 bases. The CDR3 reads CASSGDREVNEQYF. CDR3 coding DNA: TGTGCCAGCAGTGGAGACAGGGAGGTCAACGAGCAGTACTTC.

This clone showed up just once. This chain uses TRBV4-1 with TRBJ1-2; D possibly corresponds to TRBD1 (5 bases). Deletions cut 0 bases from V and 6 bases from J, with 17 bases between. The length of the CDR3 is 16 residues. Germline values: CDR1 MGHRA, CDR2 YSYEKL. The DNA for the CDR3 is TGCGCCAGCAGCCAAGAGCAGGGCTATGTTTCGGATGGCTACACCTTC. Encoded protein: CASSQEQGYVSDGYTF.

The chain is built from TRBV14 and TRBJ2-5; TRBD1 might be the D (5 bases). The germline V gene has CDR1 SGHDN and CDR2 FVKESK. The CDR3 consists of 14 residues. Trimming pared 0 bases from V and 2 bases from J, leaving 7 bases between. The CDR3: CASSQDQGQETQYF. CDR3 nucleotide sequence: TGTGCCAGCAGCCAAGATCAGGGTCAAGAGACCCAGTACTTC.

The rearrangement joins TRBV6-6 to TRBJ1-2; the D gene is possibly TRBD1 (6 bases). The V and J ends lost 7 bases and 5 bases respectively, with 14 bases between them. Per the germline V gene, CDR1 is MNHNY and CDR2 is SVGAGI (reference sequence). This CDR3 is built from 13 residues. CDR3 protein: CASIGQLGYGYTF. CDR3 DNA sequence: TGTGCCAGCATAGGACAGTTGGGGTATGGCTACACCTTC.

The CDR3 protein is CASKSGRARETQYF. DNA of the CDR3: TGTGCCAGCAAAAGCGGGAGGGCCCGAGAGACCCAGTACTTC. V usage is TRBV2 and J usage is TRBJ2-5, with TRBD2 matching over 10 bases. The CDR3 runs to 14 residues. Germline assignment: CDR1 SNHLY and CDR2 FYNNEI. The V gene end was trimmed by 7 bases and the J gene end by 4 bases; junction bases not matched to a gene: 6.

The chain joins TRBV11-2 to TRBJ2-5, with D possibly TRBD2 on 5 matching bases. Trimming stripped 5 bases from V and 4 bases from J, with 29 bases between. Per the germline V gene, CDR1 is SGHAT and CDR2 is FQNNGV. The CDR3 has 19 amino acids. Here the CDR3 DNA reads TGTGCCAGCAGCCAACGATCCGCACCAGGACCATCCGCGGGAGAGACCCAGTACTTC. Translated, it gives CASSQRSAPGPSAGETQYF.

The V and J genes are TRBV7-3 and TRBJ2-1, with a tentative D call TRBD2 (5 bases). Trimming pared 5 bases from V and 7 bases from J, leaving 12 bases between. Germline-derived CDR1 and CDR2 are SGHTA and FQGTGA. The CDR3 length is 13 residues. The CDR3 loop reads CASSPGRGNEQFF. The CDR3 coding sequence is TGTGCCAGCAGCCCCGGACGGGGAAATGAGCAGTTCTTC.

This rearrangement joins TRBV21-1 to TRBJ2-1; TRBD2 is the table's D call and was not checked against the DNA. TRBV21-1 is labeled a pseudogene. The CDR3 loop spans 16 amino acids. For the CDR3, the DNA is TGTGCCAGCAGCAAGAAGTATCGGGAGGGGGCCAATGAGCAGTTCTTC. Translating gives CASSKKYREGANEQFF.

This chain links TRBV10-3 with TRBJ1-1; TRBD1 might be the D (6 bases). Trimming pared 8 bases from V and 0 bases from J, leaving 13 bases between. CDR3 size: 14 residues. Germline CDR1 reads ENHRY; CDR2 reads SYGVKD. CDR3: CAIWGGQMNTEAFF. The CDR3, as DNA: TGTGCCATCTGGGGTGGACAGATGAACACTGAAGCTTTCTTT.